The text below deals with one T cell receptor beta chain. Its antigen is not known. This sample was taken from a study of cytomegalovirus exposure and HLA in healthy donors. For the study at large: Samples from HLA-typed donors yielded 65 million to 90 million unique TCRs in an early data release. Clustering assigned 70% to 85% of the roughly 400 genotyped donors to the Caucasian-associated ancestry cluster.

The PCR made use of 60 Vbeta and 13 Jbeta primers. This table comes from immunoSEQ multiplex PCR, and its TCRdb copy is limited to in-frame clones, with some not included. The sample contains some 160,000 clones, 73% of which appear only once. The CDR3 runs 14 residues. Trimming left V 5 bases short and J 7 bases short, with 15 bases between. Germline CDR1 is SGHVS and CDR2 is FNYEAQ. Regarding the study as a whole: A list of 164 TCR beta chains associated with cytomegalovirus was given. Previously analyzed data showed that most TCR beta V segments were productive at a frequency of about 90% or about 30%.

Sequenced sample: PBMCs. V gene TRBV7-6 combines with J gene TRBJ1-5; D unclear. The clonotype comes from a young woman in good health and CMV-seropositive. The CDR3 loop reads CASSPAGLGQPQHF. As DNA, the CDR3 is TGTGCCAGCAGCCCCGCGGGCCTAGGGCAGCCCCAGCATTTT.